This T cell receptor beta chain was obtained from a study of T cell changes during pregnancy in multiple sclerosis. Data came from immunoSEQ multiplex PCR; TCRdb stores just in-frame clones and leaves some out. This table holds fewer than 30,000 clones, under 95% found once. Germline V lookup: CDR1 LNHDA, CDR2 SQIVND (reference sequence). With V trimmed by 3 bases and J by 6 bases, 8 bases remained unmatched. This CDR3 has 15 amino acids. The sample in question was CD8+ T cells from peripheral blood mononuclear cells, obtained in the third trimester of pregnancy. The sequence came from a female donor in good health, enrolled as a control in a pregnancy study. The chain employs TRBV19 and TRBJ1-2; 9 nucleotides agree with TRBD1. The DNA of the CDR3 is TGTGCCAGTAGTATTGGACTAGGGACAGGGCATGGCTACACCTTC. Translation gives CASSIGLGTGHGYTF.